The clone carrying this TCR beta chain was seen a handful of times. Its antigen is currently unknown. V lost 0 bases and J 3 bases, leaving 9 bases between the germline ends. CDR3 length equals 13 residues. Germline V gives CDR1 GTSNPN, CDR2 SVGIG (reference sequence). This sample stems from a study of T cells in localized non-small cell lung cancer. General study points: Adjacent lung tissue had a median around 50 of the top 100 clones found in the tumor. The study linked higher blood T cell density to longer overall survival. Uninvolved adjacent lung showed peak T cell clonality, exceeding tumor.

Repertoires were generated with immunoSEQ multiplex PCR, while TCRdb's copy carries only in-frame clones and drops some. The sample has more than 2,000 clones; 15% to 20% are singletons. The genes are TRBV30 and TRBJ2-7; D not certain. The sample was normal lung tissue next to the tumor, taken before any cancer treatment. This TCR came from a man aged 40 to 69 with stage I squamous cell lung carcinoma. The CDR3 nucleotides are TGTGCCTGGAGTGTACAACACTACTACGAGCAGTACTTC. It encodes CAWSVQHYYEQYF.